This record looks at one T cell receptor beta chain sequence and its context. This sample is drawn from a study of blood T cell repertoires in COVID-19. Study details: T cells, B-cell-depleted T cells, or PBMCs provided the cDNA or gDNA that served as material.

The protocol was immunoSEQ multiplex PCR, while the TCRdb copy is restricted to in-frame clones and leaves out a portion. The sample lists over 150,000 clones, roughly 80% occurring once. The CDR3 sequence is 12 residues long. Trimming stripped 3 bases from V and 4 bases from J, with 4 bases between. The sequence was obtained from a woman aged 55-70 years who had recovered from COVID-19. Sequencing was performed on PBMCs or T cells enriched from blood (not recorded which). The genes are TRBV12-3 or TRBV12-4 and TRBJ1-3; D is undetermined. CDR3 region: CASSFGGNTIYF. The CDR3 DNA reads as TGTGCCAGCAGTTTTGGCGGAAACACCATATATTTT.